These 30 T cell receptor beta chains originate from one sample sequenced in a study of CD8 T cells in Susac syndrome. Random hexamers were used to reverse transcribe an amount of roughly 0.5 to 1 ug RNA. One entry per CDR3 protein, called by TCRdb with MiXCR from the immunoSEQ multiplex PCR reads. The sample holds some 120,000 distinct CDR3 sequences, around 94% seen once. Sequenced: CD4+ T cells from PBMCs. The receptors derive from a human donor in good health.

In this sample, this clonotype turned up a few times. The gene calls are TRBV3-1 and TRBJ2-5; 7 bases agree with TRBD2. There are 15 residues in the CDR3. Germline V gene sequence: CDR1 LGHDT, CDR2 YNNKEL (reference sequence). Losses at the gene ends were 3 bases for V and 1 base for J; bases not matched to a gene: 5. This CDR3 reads CASSHTTSSQETQYF. The CDR3 DNA reads TGTGCCAGCAGCCACACGACTAGCAGCCAAGAGACCCAGTACTTC.

This rearrangement joins TRBV7-8 to TRBJ2-3; 7 bases map to TRBD1. Germline CDR1 SGHVS, CDR2 FQNEAQ. CDR3 length: 14 residues. V shed 5 bases, J shed 4 bases, and the junction held 6 bases outside the gene matches. CDR3 in DNA: TGTGCCAGCAGCAGACAGGGTCGATCAGATACGCAGTATTTT. It specifies CASSRQGRSDTQYF. Full variable domain (rest looked up from reference TRBV7-8 and TRBJ2-3): GAGVSQSPRYKVAKRGQDVALRCDPISGHVSLFWYQQALGQGPEFLTYFQNEAQLDKSGLPSDRFFAERPEGSVSTLKIQRTQQEDSAVYLCASSRQGRSDTQYFGPGTRLTVL.

The chain links TRBV18 to TRBJ1-1, with a possible D match to TRBD1 (6 bases). Germline V gene lookup returns CDR1 KGHSH and CDR2 LQKENI. Trimming removed 2 bases from V and 0 bases from J, with 10 bases in between. This CDR3 spans 15 amino acids. CDR3 protein: CASSPSRTVNTEAFF. CDR3 nucleotides: TGTGCCAGCTCACCATCTAGGACAGTGAACACTGAAGCTTTCTTT.

The V and J genes are TRBV29-1 and TRBJ2-3, with D possibly matching TRBD1 (6 bases). Between the trimmed V and J ends, which lost 4 bases and 2 bases, there was a span of 10 bases. CDR3 size: 13 residues. Germline CDR1 is SQVTM and CDR2 is ANQGSEA. The CDR3 nucleotides are TGCAGCGTTGCCGGGACACCCACAGATACGCAGTATTTT. It yields the protein CSVAGTPTDTQYF.

The chain recombines TRBV20-1 with TRBJ2-6; 11 nucleotides align to TRBD2. Trimming at V came to 2 bases and at J to 2 bases, leaving 8 bases not matched to a gene. CDR1 and CDR2 (germline): DFQATT, SNEGSKA (reference sequence). The CDR3 is 18 amino acids. The CDR3 reads CSARITSGRNAGANVLTF. The CDR3 DNA reads as TGCAGTGCTAGAATAACTAGCGGGAGAAATGCTGGGGCCAACGTCCTGACTTTC.

The chain carries TRBV19 and TRBJ1-6; 10 bases map to TRBD1. This CDR3 region has 16 residues. J gave up 7 bases and V 5 bases, and 8 bases lay outside the gene matches. Germline V lookup: CDR1 LNHDA, CDR2 SQIVND (reference sequence). The CDR3 reads CASSPRTGGKNSPLHF. CDR3 nucleotide sequence: TGTGCCAGTAGTCCCCGGACAGGGGGAAAAAATTCACCCCTCCACTTT.

The rearrangement uses TRBV19 and TRBJ2-1; 7 bases map to TRBD2. Germline V gene sequence: CDR1 LNHDA, CDR2 SQIVND (reference sequence). V dropped 3 bases and J dropped 6; count of bases not matched to a gene: 2. This CDR3 is 13 amino acids long. CDR3 protein: CASSISGGNEQFF. CDR3 in DNA: TGTGCCAGTAGTATTTCGGGGGGCAATGAGCAGTTCTTC.

CDR3 sequence reads: CSATRPQNNEQFF. The CDR3 coding sequence is TGCAGTGCTACCAGACCCCAGAACAATGAGCAGTTCTTC. This sequence joins TRBV20-1 and TRBJ2-1, with no clear D. Germline CDR1 is DFQATT and CDR2 is SNEGSKA (reference sequence). The length of the CDR3 is 13 residues. V gave up 4 bases and J gave up 5 bases, with 12 bases separating them.

In its sample, this clonotype was seen once. The chain has TRBV20-1 and TRBJ2-1; 7 nucleotides line up with TRBD2. CDR1 and CDR2 from the germline V gene are DFQATT and SNEGSKA (reference sequence). The CDR3 extends over 15 amino acids. Unmatched junction bases numbered 10, after V lost 6 bases and J lost 2 bases. CDR3 in DNA: TGCAGTGCCCATCTTGTGGGGAGGGCCTACAATGAGCAGTTCTTC. Its protein product is CSAHLVGRAYNEQFF.

The rearrangement uses TRBV19 and TRBJ2-7; 7 nucleotides match TRBD1. Germline-derived CDR1 and CDR2 are LNHDA and SQIVND (reference sequence). The CDR3 covers 13 residues. With V trimmed by 8 bases and J by 2 bases, 6 bases remained unmatched. The CDR3 here is CASSTTGAYEQYF. As DNA, the CDR3 is TGTGCCAGTTCAACAACAGGGGCCTACGAGCAGTACTTC.

This clonotype was found once. The rearrangement joins TRBV28 to TRBJ2-7; possibly TRBD1 or TRBD2 for D (5 bases each). Germline V lookup: CDR1 MDHEN, CDR2 SYDVKM. The germline V and J ends were trimmed by 7 bases and 2 bases, with 15 bases remaining between them. This CDR3 comprises 14 residues. CDR3 in amino acids: CASTWGRDPYEQYF. For the CDR3, the DNA is TGTGCCAGCACCTGGGGCAGGGACCCCTACGAGCAGTACTTC.

V usage is TRBV19 and J usage is TRBJ1-1, with TRBD1 as a possible D gene (6 bases). Germline V gives CDR1 LNHDA, CDR2 SQIVND (reference sequence). CDR3 length equals 14 residues. The V end was cut by 3 bases, the J end by 5 bases, with 13 bases between. The CDR3 is CASSIHGGRTEAFF. Here the CDR3 DNA reads TGTGCCAGTAGTATCCATGGGGGCAGAACTGAAGCTTTCTTT.

The gene calls are TRBV20-1 and TRBJ2-5; D not certain. This CDR3 comprises 11 residues. The V gene's germline CDR1 is DFQATT and CDR2 SNEGSKA (reference sequence). Trimming shortened V by 5 bases and J by 4 bases, and 8 bases separated the two germline ends. DNA for the CDR3: TGCAGTGCTCCAAACCCAGAGACCCAGTACTTC. Translation: CSAPNPETQYF.

The V call is TRBV6-5, the J call TRBJ2-1; 7 nucleotides line up with TRBD1. From germline, CDR1 is MNHEY and CDR2 SVGAGI. V lost 8 bases to trimming and J lost 6 bases; unmatched junction nucleotides: 7. CDR3 length: 13 residues. The DNA of the CDR3 is TGTGCCAGCCGTATCGGGACAGCCAATGAGCAGTTCTTC. Translated, it gives CASRIGTANEQFF.

The chain recombines TRBV7-2 with TRBJ2-3; possible D gene TRBD1, 5 bases. The CDR3 has 15 amino acids. Germline V gene lookup returns CDR1 SGHTA and CDR2 FQGNSA. Trimming took off 2 bases at V and 0 bases at J, with 9 bases between the two ends. The CDR3 is CASSLNGQSTDTQYF. The CDR3 nucleotides are TGTGCCAGCAGCTTAAACGGACAAAGCACAGATACGCAGTATTTT.

This clonotype was seen only once. This chain uses TRBV5-1 with TRBJ1-1; D is ambiguous. The CDR3 is made up of 14 amino acids. CDR1 is SGHRS and CDR2 is YFSETQ in the germline V gene. V was shortened by 3 bases and J by 0 bases, with 9 bases between the two germline ends. The CDR3 coding sequence is TGCGCCAGCAGCTCGGACGGACTGAACACTGAAGCTTTCTTT. Residues: CASSSDGLNTEAFF.

This chain joins TRBV29-1 and TRBJ2-7, with 11 bases fitting TRBD2. From germline, CDR1 is SQVTM and CDR2 ANQGSEA. Losses at the gene ends were 4 bases for V and 6 bases for J; bases not matched to a gene: 17. This CDR3 has 17 amino acids. CDR3 in amino acids: CSVVGTSGFRYSSEQYF. The CDR3 DNA sequence: TGCAGCGTTGTAGGGACTAGCGGATTCCGTTATAGTTCCGAGCAGTACTTC.

The gene calls are TRBV10-3 and TRBJ1-2, with D unclear. Between the trimmed V and J ends, which lost 1 base and 5 bases, there was a span of 14 bases. The CDR3 has 15 residues. Germline lookup yields CDR1 ENHRY and CDR2 SYGVKD. CDR3 protein: CAISEWGGIRYGYTF. The CDR3 coding sequence is TGTGCCATCAGTGAGTGGGGTGGCATTCGGTATGGCTACACCTTC.

The CDR3 here is CASSLEQGESEQFF. In DNA form, the CDR3 reads TGTGCCAGCAGCTTGGAACAGGGGGAGAGTGAGCAGTTCTTC. V is TRBV5-4 and J is TRBJ2-1, with 8 bases lining up with TRBD1. Trimming took 0 bases from V and 9 from J; bases not matched to a gene: 5. The length of the CDR3 is 14 residues. Germline V gene lookup returns CDR1 SGHNT and CDR2 YYREEE (reference sequence).

The chain combines TRBV19 with TRBJ2-1; D perhaps matches TRBD1 (5 bases). V lost 1 base and J lost 3, with 10 bases in between. Per the germline V gene, CDR1 is LNHDA and CDR2 is SQIVND (reference sequence). This CDR3 is 15 amino acids long. The CDR3 nucleotides are TGTGCCAGTAGTATAGTCAGGGTGGTCTACAATGAGCAGTTCTTC. This sequence encodes CASSIVRVVYNEQFF. The full variable domain, rest sourced from reference TRBV19 and TRBJ2-1, is DGGITQSPKYLFRKEGQNVTLSCEQNLNHDAMYWYRQDPGQGLRLIYYSQIVNDFQKGDIAEGYSVSREKKESFPLTVTSAQKNPTAFYLCASSIVRVVYNEQFFGPGTRLTVL.

J is TRBJ2-3 and V is TRBV20-1; either TRBD1 or TRBD2 may supply D (5 bases each). The V and J ends lost 5 bases and 5 bases respectively, with 11 bases between them. CDR1 is DFQATT and CDR2 is SNEGSKA in the germline V gene (reference sequence). The CDR3 covers 12 residues. The CDR3 nucleotides read TGCAGTGCTTTCGGGGCGGAAGATACGCAGTATTTT. This encodes CSAFGAEDTQYF.

This chain uses TRBV15 with TRBJ2-3; possible D gene TRBD1, 5 bases. The V and J ends lost 0 bases and 10 bases respectively, with 14 bases between them. CDR3 size: 14 residues. The V gene's germline CDR1 is LNHNV and CDR2 YYDKDF (reference sequence). CDR3 sequence reads: CATSRDVGRAAQYF. The CDR3 DNA reads as TGTGCCACCAGCAGAGATGTGGGCAGGGCGGCGCAGTATTTT.

This rearrangement joins TRBV5-6 to TRBJ1-2; 7 positions agree with TRBD1. The CDR3 loop spans 15 amino acids. J was trimmed by 8 bases and V by 3 bases; bases with no gene match: 13. Germline CDR1 SGHDT, CDR2 YYEEEE. In DNA, the CDR3 is TGTGCCAGCAGCTCGCAGGGGGAGGGCCCTCTGGGCTACACCTTC. This codes for CASSSQGEGPLGYTF.

The chain recombines TRBV18 with TRBJ1-5; 9 bases line up with TRBD1. Germline CDR1 and CDR2: KGHSH and LQKENI. V gave up 5 bases and J gave up 1 base; unmatched junction bases: 3. The CDR3 runs 15 residues. The CDR3 reads CASSGGQGSNQPQHF. CDR3 nucleotides: TGTGCCAGCTCAGGTGGACAGGGGAGCAATCAGCCCCAGCATTTT.

This clonotype was picked up one time. V is TRBV30 and J is TRBJ1-4; D gene unclear. The CDR3 loop spans 17 amino acids. Germline CDR1 reads GTSNPN; CDR2 reads SVGIG (reference sequence). V was shortened by 4 bases and J by 8 bases, with 26 bases between the two germline ends. The chain's CDR3 is CAWTAGVYRPRREKLFF. CDR3 DNA sequence: TGTGCCTGGACCGCCGGGGTCTACCGACCCCGGAGGGAAAAACTGTTTTTT. Filled out from reference TRBV30 and TRBJ1-4, the complete variable domain reads SQTIHQWPATLVQPVGSPLSLECTVEGTSNPNLYWYRQAAGRGLQLLFYSVGIGQISSEVPQNLSASRPQDRQFILSSKKLLLSDSGFYLCAWTAGVYRPRREKLFFGSGTQLSVL.

This sequence joins TRBV6-2 or TRBV6-3 and TRBJ2-4; 10 bases fit TRBD1. This CDR3 is built from 15 residues. CDR1 is MNHEY and CDR2 is SVGEGT in the germline V gene. The junction had 9 bases not matched to a gene; V was cut back by 5 bases and J by 8 bases. CDR3 amino acids: CASSTGTGANYIQYF. The CDR3 DNA is TGTGCCAGCAGTACCGGGACAGGGGCTAACTACATTCAGTACTTC.

CDR3 region: CATSDPVKPTGELFF. CDR3 in DNA: TGTGCCACCAGTGATCCCGTCAAACCCACCGGGGAGCTGTTTTTT. V gene TRBV24-1 combines with J gene TRBJ2-2; unclear D gene. This CDR3 comprises 15 residues. Between the trimmed V and J ends, which lost 3 bases and 4 bases, there was a span of 11 bases. Germline lookup yields CDR1 KGHDR and CDR2 SFDVKD.

The chain is built from TRBV9 and TRBJ2-1; TRBD2 matches 7 bases. Trimming took 0 bases from V and 2 from J; bases not matched to a gene: 5. The CDR3 is made up of 16 amino acids. CDR1 and CDR2 (germline): SGDLS, YYNGEE. The DNA of the CDR3 is TGTGCCAGCAGCGTAGGGGACTATCCAACCTACAATGAGCAGTTCTTC. Its protein is CASSVGDYPTYNEQFF.

V usage is TRBV10-3 and J usage is TRBJ1-2; TRBD1 matches at 9 bases. V was pared by 2 bases and J by 10 bases, with 8 bases of the junction left unmatched. The CDR3 consists of 14 residues. The germline V gene encodes CDR1 ENHRY and CDR2 SYGVKD. Here the CDR3 reads CAISEGGTGSIYTF. Here the CDR3 DNA reads TGTGCCATCAGTGAGGGCGGGACAGGGTCGATCTACACCTTC.

The chain employs TRBV20-1 and TRBJ2-7; perhaps TRBD1 as D (5 bases). The germline V gene has CDR1 DFQATT and CDR2 SNEGSKA (reference sequence). The CDR3 runs 14 residues. V shed 2 bases and J shed 0 bases, with 11 bases lying between them. CDR3 sequence: CSARSQGLSYEQYF. The CDR3 coding sequence is TGCAGTGCTAGAAGCCAGGGCCTCTCCTACGAGCAGTACTTC.